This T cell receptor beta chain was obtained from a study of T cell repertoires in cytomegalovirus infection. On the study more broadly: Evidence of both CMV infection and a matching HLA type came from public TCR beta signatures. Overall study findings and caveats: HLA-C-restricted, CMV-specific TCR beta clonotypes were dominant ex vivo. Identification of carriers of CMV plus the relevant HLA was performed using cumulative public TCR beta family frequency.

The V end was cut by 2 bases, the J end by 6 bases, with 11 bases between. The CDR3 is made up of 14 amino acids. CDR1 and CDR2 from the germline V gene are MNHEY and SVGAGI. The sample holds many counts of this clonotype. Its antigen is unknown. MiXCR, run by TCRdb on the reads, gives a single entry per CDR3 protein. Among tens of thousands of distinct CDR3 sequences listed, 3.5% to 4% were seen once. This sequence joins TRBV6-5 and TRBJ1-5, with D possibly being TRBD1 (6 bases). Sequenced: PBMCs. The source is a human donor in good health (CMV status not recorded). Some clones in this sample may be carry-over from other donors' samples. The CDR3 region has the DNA TGTGCCAGCAGTTACATGGCAGGGGTTCAGCCCCAGCATTTT. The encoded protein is CASSYMAGVQPQHF.